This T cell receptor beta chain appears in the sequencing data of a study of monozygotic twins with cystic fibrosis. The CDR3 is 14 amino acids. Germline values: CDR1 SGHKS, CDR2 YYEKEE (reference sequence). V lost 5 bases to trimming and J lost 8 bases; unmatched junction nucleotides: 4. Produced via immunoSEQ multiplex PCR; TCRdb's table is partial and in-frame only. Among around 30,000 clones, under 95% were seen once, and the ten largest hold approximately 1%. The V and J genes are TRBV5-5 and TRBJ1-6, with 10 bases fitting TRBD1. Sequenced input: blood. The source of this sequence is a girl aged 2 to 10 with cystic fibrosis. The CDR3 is CASRPGTGDSPLHF. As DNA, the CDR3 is TGTGCCAGCAGGCCCGGGACAGGGGATTCACCCCTCCACTTT.